Listed below are T cell receptor beta chains from one sample, sequenced in a study of blood T cell repertoires in COVID-19. TCRdb's table, derived via immunoSEQ multiplex PCR, lists solely in-frame clones and lacks some. This sample has under 50,000 clones, with 77% found just once. Sequencing was performed on peripheral blood. The receptors stem from a human donor with active or convalescent COVID-19. The donor label of this sample is uncertain. Both conserved end residues are trimmed from each CDR3.

v_call cdr3_aa
TRBV4-1 ASSQDPGGQIGELF
TRBV6-5 ASSYVPRNEQF
TRBV19 ASSVLAGGNEQY
TRBV27 ASKTDQETQY
TRBV25-1 ASSEEGLTGNTIY
TRBV24-1 ATNDSTPYGYT
TRBV5-1 ASSSTPSGHSYNEQF
TRBV27 ASSFIKDRGYSYEQY
TRBV24-1 ATSDGWGDSPILEQY
TRBV11-1 ASSLSGKAYNEQF
TRBV3-1/TRBV3-2 ASSQIFPGGKFGNTIY
TRBV5-1 ASSPDRANTIY
TRBV6-1 ASSEAFTGDSYNSPLH
TRBV25-1 ASSELEGWYNEQF
TRBV30 AWSRDRNEQF
TRBV29-1 SVDGTGDGYT
TRBV30 AWRRGWAGELF
TRBV30 AWRSSGSRYEQY
TRBV2 ARGKHGLAGGIDTQY
TRBV19 ASSGTGSQPQH
TRBV27 ASSLGGGEAF
TRBV13 ASSTRGASYNEQF
TRBV7-6 ASSLRGSNQPQH
TRBV28 ASFSPGHEQY
TRBV30 AWSLQGHTQY
TRBV5-5 ASSLAGGGQPQH
TRBV7-9 ASSPLTGMNSPLH
TRBV15 ATSRVKEPGELF
TRBV7-3 ASSPGQGETQY
TRBV27 ASSLSSVRSYNEQF
TRBV4-3 ASSQDPGAGNTIY
TRBV28 ASRGVSSPLH
TRBV29-1 SVAQSPGQPQH
TRBV11-2 ASSIDAGRDEQY
TRBV6-6 ASSYGAGNSPLH
TRBV5-4 ASFAAETSLLQETQY